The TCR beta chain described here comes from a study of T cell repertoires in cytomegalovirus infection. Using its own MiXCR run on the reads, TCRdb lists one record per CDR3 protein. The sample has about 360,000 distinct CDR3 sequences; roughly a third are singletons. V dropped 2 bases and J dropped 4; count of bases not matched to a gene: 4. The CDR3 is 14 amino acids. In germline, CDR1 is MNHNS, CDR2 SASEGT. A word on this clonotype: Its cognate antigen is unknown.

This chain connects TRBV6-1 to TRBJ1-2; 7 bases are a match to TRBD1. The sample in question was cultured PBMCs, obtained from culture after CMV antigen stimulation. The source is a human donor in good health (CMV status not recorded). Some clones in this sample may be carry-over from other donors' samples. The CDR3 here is CASSERRDSYGYTF. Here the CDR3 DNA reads TGTGCCAGCAGTGAAAGGAGGGACAGCTATGGCTACACCTTC.